These T cell receptor beta chains were read from a single sample in a study of T cell responses to AZD1222 COVID-19 vaccine. The table came from immunoSEQ multiplex PCR; TCRdb's copy has only in-frame clones and leaves some out. The table records about 87,000 clones, around 87% of them present only once. The input for sequencing was peripheral blood, taken on day 0 of AZD1222 vaccination. The receptors come from an adult in good health. The CDR3 runs from the conserved cysteine through the conserved F or W. The D gene is left open where the match is weak. Clone size is stated in some rows and not others, as once, few, many or a class when expanded.

j_gene: TRBJ2-4
d_gene: .
len: 15
abundance: .
v_gene: TRBV19
CDR3aa: CASSMWDPAKNIQYF
CDR3nt: TGTGCCAGTAGTATGTGGGATCCAGCCAAAAACATTCAGTACTTC

j_gene: TRBJ2-5
d_gene: TRBD2
len: 14
abundance: .
v_gene: TRBV2
CDR3aa: CASSRTSQAGAQYF
CDR3nt: TGTGCCAGCAGCCGGACTAGCCAAGCAGGGGCCCAGTACTTC

j_gene: TRBJ2-5
d_gene: TRBD2
len: 15
abundance: .
v_gene: TRBV9
CDR3aa: CASSVFPGEGRTQYF
CDR3nt: TGTGCCAGCAGCGTATTTCCGGGGGAGGGTAGGACCCAGTACTTC

j_gene: TRBJ1-1
d_gene: TRBD1
len: 14
abundance: .
v_gene: TRBV12-5
CDR3aa: CASGGTGGDTEAFF
CDR3nt: TGTGCTAGTGGTGGGACAGGGGGGGACACTGAAGCTTTCTTT

j_gene: TRBJ1-1
d_gene: .
len: 12
abundance: .
v_gene: TRBV2
CDR3aa: CASRTGTEKAFF
CDR3nt: TGTGCCAGCAGAACAGGGACGGAAAAAGCTTTCTTT

j_gene: TRBJ2-1
d_gene: .
len: 15
abundance: .
v_gene: TRBV7-2
CDR3aa: CASTTLDSSYNEQFF
CDR3nt: TGTGCCAGTACAACTCTGGACAGCTCCTACAATGAGCAGTTCTTC

j_gene: TRBJ1-6
d_gene: .
len: 14
abundance: .
v_gene: TRBV14
CDR3aa: CASSQTLYNSPLHF
CDR3nt: TGTGCCAGCAGCCAGACCCTGTATAATTCACCCCTCCACTTT

j_gene: TRBJ1-2
d_gene: .
len: 12
abundance: once
v_gene: TRBV19
CDR3aa: CASSAGGYGYTF
CDR3nt: TGTGCCAGTAGTGCTGGGGGCTATGGCTACACCTTC

j_gene: TRBJ2-7
d_gene: .
len: 13
abundance: .
v_gene: TRBV19
CDR3aa: CASSIVLEGEQYF
CDR3nt: TGTGCCAGTAGTATAGTTTTAGAGGGTGAGCAGTACTTC

j_gene: TRBJ2-7
d_gene: .
len: 11
abundance: .
v_gene: TRBV19
CDR3aa: CAPAGDYEQYF
CDR3nt: TGCGCTCCCGCCGGGGACTACGAGCAGTACTTC

j_gene: TRBJ1-6
d_gene: .
len: 13
abundance: .
v_gene: TRBV6-2/TRBV6-3
CDR3aa: CASSFSRSQPLHF
CDR3nt: TGTGCCAGCAGCTTCTCGCGCTCCCAACCCCTCCACTTT

j_gene: TRBJ2-2
d_gene: .
len: 11
abundance: .
v_gene: TRBV12-3/TRBV12-4
CDR3aa: CASRVTGELFF
CDR3nt: TGTGCCAGCAGGGTTACCGGGGAGCTGTTTTTT

j_gene: TRBJ1-2
d_gene: .
len: 15
abundance: .
v_gene: TRBV4-3
CDR3aa: CASSQDRGSDYGYTF
CDR3nt: TGCGCCAGCAGCCAAGACAGGGGATCGGACTATGGCTACACCTTC

j_gene: TRBJ1-2
d_gene: TRBD1
len: 13
abundance: .
v_gene: TRBV7-9
CDR3aa: CASSSQGASGYTF
CDR3nt: TGTGCCAGCAGCTCTCAGGGGGCGTCGGGCTACACCTTC

j_gene: TRBJ2-3
d_gene: .
len: 15
abundance: once
v_gene: TRBV4-3
CDR3aa: CASSQAPVSTDTQYF
CDR3nt: TGCGCCAGCAGCCAAGCCCCCGTTAGCACAGATACGCAGTATTTT

j_gene: TRBJ2-5
d_gene: .
len: 16
abundance: .
v_gene: TRBV19
CDR3aa: CASSMRRVGPTETQYF
CDR3nt: TGTGCCAGTAGTATGCGTAGGGTAGGACCGACGGAGACCCAGTACTTC

j_gene: TRBJ2-1
d_gene: .
len: 14
abundance: few
v_gene: TRBV2
CDR3aa: CASSEASEILNQFF
CDR3nt: TGTGCCAGCAGTGAAGCAAGTGAGATTTTAAACCAGTTCTTC

j_gene: TRBJ1-2
d_gene: TRBD1
len: 11
abundance: .
v_gene: TRBV20-1
CDR3aa: CSATGGAGYTF
CDR3nt: TGCAGTGCTACAGGGGGGGCTGGCTACACCTTC

j_gene: TRBJ1-6
d_gene: TRBD1
len: 16
abundance: .
v_gene: TRBV5-1
CDR3aa: CASSLEGTGGRSPLHF
CDR3nt: TGCGCCAGCAGCTTGGAAGGGACAGGGGGCCGATCACCCCTCCACTTT

j_gene: TRBJ1-4
d_gene: .
len: 14
abundance: .
v_gene: TRBV6-5
CDR3aa: CASSSRADGEKLFF
CDR3nt: TGTGCCAGCAGTTCCCGGGCGGATGGGGAAAAACTGTTTTTT

j_gene: TRBJ2-7
d_gene: TRBD2
len: 13
abundance: .
v_gene: TRBV6-2/TRBV6-3
CDR3aa: CASSSLGRSEQYF
CDR3nt: TGTGCCAGCAGCTCCCTCGGGAGGAGCGAGCAGTACTTC

j_gene: TRBJ1-2
d_gene: TRBD1
len: 16
abundance: .
v_gene: TRBV5-4
CDR3aa: CASSLAPRDREYGYTF
CDR3nt: TGTGCCAGCAGCTTGGCCCCGCGGGACAGGGAATATGGCTACACCTTC

j_gene: TRBJ1-6
d_gene: .
len: 15
abundance: .
v_gene: TRBV7-2
CDR3aa: CASSSGAGGNSPLHF
CDR3nt: TGTGCCAGCAGCTCCGGGGCCGGCGGAAATTCACCCCTCCACTTT

j_gene: TRBJ2-2
d_gene: .
len: 12
abundance: .
v_gene: TRBV6-5
CDR3aa: CASRLDTGELFF
CDR3nt: TGTGCCAGCCGCCTTGACACCGGGGAGCTGTTTTTT

j_gene: TRBJ2-5
d_gene: TRBD2
len: 20
abundance: .
v_gene: TRBV4-2
CDR3aa: CASSPPTGRRGGAVQETQYF
CDR3nt: TGTGCCAGCAGCCCCCCAACGGGTAGGCGGGGGGGGGCCGTCCAAGAGACCCAGTACTTC

j_gene: TRBJ2-1
d_gene: .
len: 15
abundance: .
v_gene: TRBV11-2
CDR3aa: CASSHGSPFYDEQFF
CDR3nt: TGTGCCAGCAGCCACGGGTCTCCGTTTTACGATGAGCAGTTCTTC

j_gene: TRBJ2-2
d_gene: .
len: 15
abundance: .
v_gene: TRBV3-1/TRBV3-2
CDR3aa: CASSQYDTNTGELFF
CDR3nt: TGTGCCAGCAGCCAATACGACACGAACACCGGGGAGCTGTTTTTT

j_gene: TRBJ2-3
d_gene: .
len: 14
abundance: .
v_gene: TRBV10-3
CDR3aa: CAISVSSGTDTQYF
CDR3nt: TGTGCCATCAGTGTATCTAGCGGCACAGATACGCAGTATTTT

j_gene: TRBJ1-2
d_gene: .
len: 15
abundance: once
v_gene: TRBV5-1
CDR3aa: CASSLEGMEGRGYTF
CDR3nt: TGCGCCAGCAGTCTAGAGGGGATGGAGGGTCGGGGCTACACCTTC

j_gene: TRBJ2-1
d_gene: TRBD1
len: 14
abundance: .
v_gene: TRBV6-2/TRBV6-3
CDR3aa: CASSRQGSLDEQFF
CDR3nt: TGTGCCAGCAGCAGACAGGGGAGCCTTGATGAGCAGTTCTTC

j_gene: TRBJ1-1
d_gene: .
len: 13
abundance: .
v_gene: TRBV7-2
CDR3aa: CASSLESYSEAFF
CDR3nt: TGTGCCAGCAGCTTAGAAAGTTACAGTGAAGCTTTCTTT

j_gene: TRBJ2-1
d_gene: .
len: 16
abundance: .
v_gene: TRBV21-1
CDR3aa: CASSDQRVPKAGEQFF
CDR3nt: TGTGCCAGCAGCGACCAAAGAGTTCCAAAGGCGGGAGAGCAGTTCTTC

j_gene: TRBJ1-1
d_gene: TRBD1
len: 15
abundance: .
v_gene: TRBV9
CDR3aa: CASSPRQGVNTEAFF
CDR3nt: TGTGCCAGCAGCCCCCGACAGGGAGTTAACACTGAAGCTTTCTTT

j_gene: TRBJ1-2
d_gene: .
len: 16
abundance: .
v_gene: TRBV4-1
CDR3aa: CASSFVSGGANYGYTF
CDR3nt: TGCGCCAGCAGCTTCGTCTCCGGGGGCGCTAACTATGGCTACACCTTC

j_gene: TRBJ1-2
d_gene: .
len: 14
abundance: .
v_gene: TRBV2
CDR3aa: CACLVGSVYYGYTF
CDR3nt: TGTGCCTGCCTGGTGGGGTCAGTTTATTATGGCTACACCTTC